These T cell receptor beta chains were read from a single sample in a study of T cell responses to AZD1222 COVID-19 vaccine. Here immunoSEQ multiplex PCR was the method, and the copy in TCRdb shows in-frame clones only, minus some. The table shows roughly 120,000 clones, with 70% to 90% occurring only once. The sequencing used peripheral blood, collected on day 0 of AZD1222 vaccination. Receptors originate from an adult in good health. CDR3s leave out the opening cysteine and the closing phenylalanine or tryptophan. Fields, in order: V gene, CDR3 protein.

v_gene: TRBV30
CDR3aa: AWSVDARSPLH

v_gene: TRBV27
CDR3aa: ASKAPDSLGPQH

v_gene: TRBV7-9
CDR3aa: ASSPGGLAKNIQY

v_gene: TRBV7-9
CDR3aa: ASSRDRGQGDEQY

v_gene: TRBV5-1
CDR3aa: ASSAQTGRDEKLF

v_gene: TRBV24-1
CDR3aa: ATSDPGGYEQY

v_gene: TRBV7-2
CDR3aa: ASSQAGGESYEQY

v_gene: TRBV19
CDR3aa: AVSGSTYEQY

v_gene: TRBV19
CDR3aa: ASSIVHHQPQH

v_gene: TRBV2
CDR3aa: ASHKQGNTEAF

v_gene: TRBV5-5
CDR3aa: ASSPDTSGANVLT

v_gene: TRBV2
CDR3aa: ASSAGSLNYGYT

v_gene: TRBV28
CDR3aa: ASSIQGAEGNTIY

v_gene: TRBV4-2
CDR3aa: ASSQGARASDEQY

v_gene: TRBV5-4
CDR3aa: ASNERGRTYNSPLH

v_gene: TRBV2
CDR3aa: ASRGQFNQPQH

v_gene: TRBV6-5
CDR3aa: ASSPTVQETQY

v_gene: TRBV29-1
CDR3aa: SVLGRNEKLF

v_gene: TRBV6-2/TRBV6-3
CDR3aa: ASSYRDTQETQY

v_gene: TRBV30
CDR3aa: AWSRGYEQY

v_gene: TRBV19
CDR3aa: ASSIGGRITEAF

v_gene: TRBV6-1
CDR3aa: ASSESLAGLGGTQY

v_gene: TRBV6-4
CDR3aa: ASSDGNRGTEQF

v_gene: TRBV18
CDR3aa: ASSHDSNEKLF

v_gene: TRBV28
CDR3aa: ASSQPLALRSTGELF

v_gene: TRBV6-5
CDR3aa: ASRFTGRATEAF

v_gene: TRBV3-1/TRBV3-2
CDR3aa: ASSQEGVGQMWTEAF

v_gene: TRBV4-2
CDR3aa: ASSGIGVGEKLF

v_gene: TRBV2
CDR3aa: ASSLQTGYFYTEAF

v_gene: TRBV7-3
CDR3aa: ASSLTRDPGVNEQY

v_gene: TRBV11-2
CDR3aa: ASSLSGVGNQPQH

v_gene: TRBV18
CDR3aa: ASSMGGNSGNTIY

v_gene: TRBV3-1/TRBV3-2
CDR3aa: ASSPTATFTGELF

v_gene: TRBV10-1
CDR3aa: ASSSYNEQF

v_gene: TRBV18
CDR3aa: ASSPRNKVLGSNQPQH

v_gene: TRBV5-1
CDR3aa: ASSLALAGGYEQY

v_gene: TRBV9
CDR3aa: ASSPLGQLNTEAF

v_gene: TRBV6-2/TRBV6-3
CDR3aa: ASSYSGVKNIQY

v_gene: TRBV5-1
CDR3aa: ASSLQPTYEQY

v_gene: TRBV7-9
CDR3aa: ASSLAGGLNTQY

v_gene: TRBV20-1
CDR3aa: SARDVRTQY

v_gene: TRBV6-1
CDR3aa: ASSGLILAPSTDTQY

v_gene: TRBV5-1
CDR3aa: ASSGKGEQF

v_gene: TRBV5-6
CDR3aa: ASSTGRYYGYT

v_gene: TRBV5-1
CDR3aa: ASSLELNTEAF

v_gene: TRBV29-1
CDR3aa: SEIPQGKNTEAF

v_gene: TRBV5-5
CDR3aa: ASTLGGRWNYGYT

v_gene: TRBV2
CDR3aa: ASSGQGSSYNEQF

v_gene: TRBV18
CDR3aa: ASSPFDTSGKDTQY

v_gene: TRBV7-2
CDR3aa: ASSLRDYGYT

v_gene: TRBV5-1
CDR3aa: ASSLGRGTGGYT